Here is one TCR beta chain with its context. Its antigen is still unknown. The CDR3 has 15 amino acids. Trimming shortened V by 2 bases and J by 5 bases, and 17 bases separated the two germline ends. Germline lookup yields CDR1 SGHRS and CDR2 YFSETQ. This sample was included in a study of T cell responses to AZD1222 COVID-19 vaccine. General study points: It should be noted that donors were predominantly white British and more often female, and clonal diversity was possibly underestimated. CD4 TCRs linked to vaccination spanned spike, dominating at 160-218 and 743-854.

Produced via immunoSEQ multiplex PCR; TCRdb's table is partial and in-frame only. The table lists 75,000 to 100,000 clones, approximately 91% of them singletons. The chain carries TRBV5-1 and TRBJ2-7; D may be TRBD2 (7 bases). The source is an adult in good health. Sample: peripheral blood, taken on day 0 of AZD1222 vaccination. CDR3 residues: CASSLGGRASDEQYF. For the CDR3, the DNA is TGCGCCAGCAGCTTAGGGGGGAGGGCCTCTGACGAGCAGTACTTC.